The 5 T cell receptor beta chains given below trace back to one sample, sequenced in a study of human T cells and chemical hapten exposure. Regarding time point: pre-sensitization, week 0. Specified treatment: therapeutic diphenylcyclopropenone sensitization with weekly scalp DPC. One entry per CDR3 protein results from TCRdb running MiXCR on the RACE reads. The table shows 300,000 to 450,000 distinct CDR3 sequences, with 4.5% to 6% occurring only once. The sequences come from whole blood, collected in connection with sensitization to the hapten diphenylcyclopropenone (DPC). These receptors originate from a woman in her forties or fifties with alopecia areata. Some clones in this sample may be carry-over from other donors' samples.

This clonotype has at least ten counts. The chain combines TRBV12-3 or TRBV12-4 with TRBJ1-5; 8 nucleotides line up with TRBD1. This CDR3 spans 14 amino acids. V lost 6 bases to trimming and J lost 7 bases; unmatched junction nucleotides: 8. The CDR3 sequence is CASSVQGEIQPQHF. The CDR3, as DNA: TGTGCCAGCAGCGTACAGGGGGAGATACAGCCCCAGCATTTT.

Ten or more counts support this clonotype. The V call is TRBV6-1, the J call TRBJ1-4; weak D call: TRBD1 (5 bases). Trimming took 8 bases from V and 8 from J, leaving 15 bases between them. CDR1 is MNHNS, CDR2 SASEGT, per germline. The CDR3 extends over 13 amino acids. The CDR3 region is CASDSGRPEKLFF. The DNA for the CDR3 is TGTGCCAGCGACAGTGGACGGCCCGAAAAACTGTTTTTT.

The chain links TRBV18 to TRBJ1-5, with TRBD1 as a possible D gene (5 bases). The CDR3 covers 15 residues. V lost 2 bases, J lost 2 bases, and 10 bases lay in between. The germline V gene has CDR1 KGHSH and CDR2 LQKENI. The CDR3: CASSPAGTRNQPQHF. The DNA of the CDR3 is TGTGCCAGCTCACCAGCCGGGACTCGCAATCAGCCCCAGCATTTT.

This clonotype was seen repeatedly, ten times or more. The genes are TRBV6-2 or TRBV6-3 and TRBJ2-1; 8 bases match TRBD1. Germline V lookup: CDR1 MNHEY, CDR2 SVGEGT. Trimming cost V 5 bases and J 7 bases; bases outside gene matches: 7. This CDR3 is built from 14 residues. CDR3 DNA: TGTGCCAGCAGTACCGGGACAGGCCTGAATGAGCAGTTCTTC. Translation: CASSTGTGLNEQFF.

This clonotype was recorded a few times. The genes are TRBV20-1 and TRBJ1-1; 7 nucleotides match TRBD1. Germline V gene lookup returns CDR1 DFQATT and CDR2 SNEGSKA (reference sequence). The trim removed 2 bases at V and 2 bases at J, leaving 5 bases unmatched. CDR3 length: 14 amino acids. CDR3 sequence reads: CSARKGAGNTEAFF. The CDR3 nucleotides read TGCAGTGCTAGAAAGGGGGCAGGTAACACTGAAGCTTTCTTT.